These 3 T cell receptor beta chains came from one sample sequenced in a study of regulatory T cells in long-lasting Graves disease. Time point specified: newly diagnosed GD, antithyroid drugs for less than 3 months. Following extraction of RNA from PBMCs, that RNA was used to make the TCR library. iRepertoire HTBI primers and Arm-PCR of CDR3 regions built TCR beta libraries. TCRdb independently ran MiXCR on the multiplex PCR reads; one entry per CDR3 protein. The sample has about 220,000 distinct CDR3 sequences, approximately 19% seen once. These data were likewise used in another study, on T cells in Graves' hyperthyroidism and ophthalmopathy.

The material was peripheral blood mononuclear cells (PBMCs), obtained at new diagnosis, from a patient treated with antithyroid drugs. Receptors originate from a woman aged 25 to 39 with Graves disease.

This clonotype was recorded many times. V and J are TRBV5-5 and TRBJ2-7, with D perhaps TRBD2 (5 bases). From germline, CDR1 is SGHKS and CDR2 YYEKEE (reference sequence). The CDR3 loop spans 14 amino acids. The ends were cut back, 4 bases at V and 0 bases at J, with 11 bases in the middle. CDR3 DNA: TGTGCCAGCAGCCAAGCGGAGGTCTCCTACGAGCAGTACTTC. Its translation is CASSQAEVSYEQYF.

The genes are TRBV6-2 or TRBV6-3 and TRBJ1-1; no reliable D call. Germline CDR1 is MNHEY and CDR2 is SVGEGT. Trimming removed 5 bases at V and 0 bases at J, with 13 bases between. The CDR3 is made up of 15 amino acids. In DNA form, the CDR3 reads TGTGCCAGCAGTGAACACCTGTCCATGAACACTGAAGCTTTCTTT. Translated, it gives CASSEHLSMNTEAFF.

This clonotype was seen ten or more times. The gene calls are TRBV28 and TRBJ2-3; a possible D gene is TRBD2 (6 bases). Germline assignment: CDR1 MDHEN and CDR2 SYDVKM. Trimming cost V 5 bases and J 5 bases, with 17 bases left between them. The CDR3 spans 15 residues. In DNA form, the CDR3 reads TGTGCCAGCAGTACTATAGCGGATTGGGGAGATACGCAGTATTTT. Amino acids: CASSTIADWGDTQYF.